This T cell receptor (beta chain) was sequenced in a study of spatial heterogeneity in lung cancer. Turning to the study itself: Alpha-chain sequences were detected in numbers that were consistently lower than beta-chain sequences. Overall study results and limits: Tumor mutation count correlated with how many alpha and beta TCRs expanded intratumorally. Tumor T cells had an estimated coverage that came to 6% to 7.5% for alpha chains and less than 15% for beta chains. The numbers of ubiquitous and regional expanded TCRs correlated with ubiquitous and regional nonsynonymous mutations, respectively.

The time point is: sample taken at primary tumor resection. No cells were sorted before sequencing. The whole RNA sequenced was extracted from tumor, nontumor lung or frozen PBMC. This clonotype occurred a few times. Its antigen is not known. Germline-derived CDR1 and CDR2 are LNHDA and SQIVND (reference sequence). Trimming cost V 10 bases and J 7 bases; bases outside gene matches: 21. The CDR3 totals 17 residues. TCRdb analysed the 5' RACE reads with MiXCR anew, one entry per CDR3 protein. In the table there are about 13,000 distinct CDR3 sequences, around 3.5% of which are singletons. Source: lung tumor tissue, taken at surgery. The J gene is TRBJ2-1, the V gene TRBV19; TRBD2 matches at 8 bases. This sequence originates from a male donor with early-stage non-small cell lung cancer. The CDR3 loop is CATSRRYDGGVRNEQFF. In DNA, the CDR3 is TGTGCCACCTCACGGCGATATGACGGGGGGGTTAGGAATGAGCAGTTCTTC.